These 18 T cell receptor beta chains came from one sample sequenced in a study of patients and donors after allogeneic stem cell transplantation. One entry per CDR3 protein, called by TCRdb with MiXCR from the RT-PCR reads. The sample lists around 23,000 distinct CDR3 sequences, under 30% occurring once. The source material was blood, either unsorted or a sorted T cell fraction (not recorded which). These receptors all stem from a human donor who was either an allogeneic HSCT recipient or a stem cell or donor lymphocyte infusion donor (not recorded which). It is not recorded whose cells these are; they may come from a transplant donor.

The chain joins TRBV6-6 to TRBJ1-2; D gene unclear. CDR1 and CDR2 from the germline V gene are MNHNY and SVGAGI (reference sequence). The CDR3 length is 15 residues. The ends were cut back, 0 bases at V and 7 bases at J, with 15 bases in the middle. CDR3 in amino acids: CASSYSRTNKGGYTF. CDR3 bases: TGTGCCAGCAGTTACTCCCGGACGAATAAAGGTGGCTACACCTTC.

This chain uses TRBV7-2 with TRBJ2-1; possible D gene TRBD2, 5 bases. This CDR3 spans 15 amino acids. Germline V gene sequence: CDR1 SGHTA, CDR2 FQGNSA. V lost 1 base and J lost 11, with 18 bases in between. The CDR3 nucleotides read TGTGCCAGCAGCTTAGAGCTAGCAAGCCGTAATCAGCAGTTCTTC. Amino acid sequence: CASSLELASRNQQFF.

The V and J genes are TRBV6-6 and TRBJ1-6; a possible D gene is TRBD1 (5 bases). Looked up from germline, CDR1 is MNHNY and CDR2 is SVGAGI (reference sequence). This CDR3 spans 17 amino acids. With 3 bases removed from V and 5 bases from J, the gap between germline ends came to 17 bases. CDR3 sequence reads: CASSYGGLRGNNSPLHF. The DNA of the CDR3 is TGTGCCAGCAGTTATGGAGGCTTACGGGGGAATAATTCACCCCTCCACTTT.

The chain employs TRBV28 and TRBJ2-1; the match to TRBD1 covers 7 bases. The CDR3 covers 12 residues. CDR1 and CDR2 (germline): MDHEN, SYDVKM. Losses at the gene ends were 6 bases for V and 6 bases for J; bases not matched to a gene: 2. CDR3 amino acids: CASSDRVNEQFF. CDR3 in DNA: TGTGCCAGCAGCGACAGGGTCAATGAGCAGTTCTTC.

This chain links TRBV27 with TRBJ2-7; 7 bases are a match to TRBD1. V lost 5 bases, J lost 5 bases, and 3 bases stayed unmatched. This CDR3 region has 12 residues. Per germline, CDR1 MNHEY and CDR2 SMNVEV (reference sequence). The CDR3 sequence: CASSHRGNEQYF. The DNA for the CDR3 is TGTGCCAGCAGTCACAGGGGTAACGAGCAGTACTTC.

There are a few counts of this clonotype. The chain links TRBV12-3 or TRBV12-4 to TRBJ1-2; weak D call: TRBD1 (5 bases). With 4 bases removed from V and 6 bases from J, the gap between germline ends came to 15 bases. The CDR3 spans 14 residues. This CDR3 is CASSYSGRTHGYTF. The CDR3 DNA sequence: TGTGCCAGCAGTTATTCGGGACGGACTCATGGCTACACCTTC.

CDR3 coding DNA: TGCGCCAGCAGCCAAGATCTGGGGGCCGGCATCGGGGTTGGCTACACCTTC. This gives the protein CASSQDLGAGIGVGYTF. The V and J genes are TRBV4-3 and TRBJ1-2; possible D gene TRBD1, 6 bases. Trimming stripped 0 bases from V and 7 bases from J, with 21 bases between. In germline, CDR1 is LGHNA, CDR2 YSLEER. This CDR3 spans 17 amino acids.

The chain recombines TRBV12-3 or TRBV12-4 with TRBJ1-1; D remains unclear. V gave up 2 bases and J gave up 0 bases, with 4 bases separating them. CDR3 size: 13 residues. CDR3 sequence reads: CASSLRLNTEAFF. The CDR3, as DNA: TGTGCCAGCAGTTTACGGTTGAACACTGAAGCTTTCTTT.

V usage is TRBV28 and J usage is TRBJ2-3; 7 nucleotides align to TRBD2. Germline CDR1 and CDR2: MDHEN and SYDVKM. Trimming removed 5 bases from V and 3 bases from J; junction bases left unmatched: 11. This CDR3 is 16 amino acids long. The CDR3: CASSHFPKGGTDTQYF. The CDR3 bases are TGTGCCAGCAGTCATTTTCCCAAGGGAGGGACAGATACGCAGTATTTT.

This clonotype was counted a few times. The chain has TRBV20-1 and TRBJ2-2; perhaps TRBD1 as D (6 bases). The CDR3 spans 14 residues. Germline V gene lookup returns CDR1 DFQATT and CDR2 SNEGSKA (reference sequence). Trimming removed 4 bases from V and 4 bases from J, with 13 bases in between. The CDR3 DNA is TGCAGTGCTACAGAGGGACACATCACCGGGGAGCTGTTTTTT. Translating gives CSATEGHITGELFF.

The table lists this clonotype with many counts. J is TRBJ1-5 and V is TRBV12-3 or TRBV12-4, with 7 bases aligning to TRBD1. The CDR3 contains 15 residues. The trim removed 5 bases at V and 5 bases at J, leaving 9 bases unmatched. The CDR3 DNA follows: TGTGCCAGCAGTCCTTACAGGGGAGTGGATCAGCCCCAGCATTTT. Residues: CASSPYRGVDQPQHF.

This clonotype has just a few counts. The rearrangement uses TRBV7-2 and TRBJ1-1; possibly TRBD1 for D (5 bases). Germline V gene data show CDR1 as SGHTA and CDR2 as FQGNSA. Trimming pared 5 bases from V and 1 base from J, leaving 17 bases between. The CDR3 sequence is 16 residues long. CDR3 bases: TGTGCCAGCAGCCTGGGACTTCCTAGGGCGAACACTGAAGCTTTCTTT. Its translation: CASSLGLPRANTEAFF.

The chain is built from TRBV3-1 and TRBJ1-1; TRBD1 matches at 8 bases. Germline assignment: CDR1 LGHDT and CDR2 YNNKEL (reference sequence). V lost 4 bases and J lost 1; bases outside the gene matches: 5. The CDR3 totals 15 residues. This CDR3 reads CASSRTQGGNTEAFF. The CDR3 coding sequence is TGTGCCAGCAGCCGTACACAGGGGGGGAACACTGAAGCTTTCTTT.

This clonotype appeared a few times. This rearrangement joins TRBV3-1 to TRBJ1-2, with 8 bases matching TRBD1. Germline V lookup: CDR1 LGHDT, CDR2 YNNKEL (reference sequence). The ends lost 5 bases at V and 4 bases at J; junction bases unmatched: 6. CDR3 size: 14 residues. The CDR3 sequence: CASSSGQGLYGYTF. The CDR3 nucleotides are TGTGCCAGCAGCTCCGGACAGGGCCTCTATGGCTACACCTTC.

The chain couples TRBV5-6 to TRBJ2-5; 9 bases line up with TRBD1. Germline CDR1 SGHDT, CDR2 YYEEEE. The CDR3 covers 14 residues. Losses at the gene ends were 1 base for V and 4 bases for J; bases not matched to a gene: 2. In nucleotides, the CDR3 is TGTGCCAGCAGCTTGCGACAGGGGGGAGAGACCCAGTACTTC. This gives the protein CASSLRQGGETQYF.

CDR3 protein: CAISERSYEQYF. In nucleotides, the CDR3 is TGTGCCATCAGTGAGAGGAGCTACGAGCAGTACTTC. The rearrangement joins TRBV10-3 to TRBJ2-7, with no clear D. This CDR3 spans 12 amino acids. From germline, CDR1 is ENHRY and CDR2 SYGVKD. Between the trimmed V and J ends, which lost 2 bases and 3 bases, there was a span of 5 bases.

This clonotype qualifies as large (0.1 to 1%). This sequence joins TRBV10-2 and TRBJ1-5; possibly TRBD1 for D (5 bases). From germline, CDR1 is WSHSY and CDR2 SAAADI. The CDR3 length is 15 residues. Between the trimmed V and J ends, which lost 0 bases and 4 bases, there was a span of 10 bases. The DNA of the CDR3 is TGCGCCAGCAGTGAGTCAGGGCACAGGAATCAGCCCCAGCATTTT. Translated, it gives CASSESGHRNQPQHF.

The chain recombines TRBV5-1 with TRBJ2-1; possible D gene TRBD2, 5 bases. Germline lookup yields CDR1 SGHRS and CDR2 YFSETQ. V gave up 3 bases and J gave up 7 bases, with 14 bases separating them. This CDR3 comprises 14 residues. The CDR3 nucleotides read TGCGCCAGCAGCTCGACCCGGGGTTGGAATGAGCAGTTCTTC. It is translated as CASSSTRGWNEQFF.